The clone carrying this TCR beta chain was seen once. What it binds is unknown. Germline-derived CDR1 and CDR2 are SGDLS and YYNGEE. CDR3 length equals 14 residues. Trimming removed 3 bases at V and 4 bases at J, with 10 bases between. This sample stems from a study of shared clonotypes between healthy human individuals. Some clones are missing from TCRdb's copy, which holds only in-frame ones; the method was immunoSEQ multiplex PCR. The table has a few million clones, roughly 92% seen once; the top ten hold over 0.12%. A CD45RA-negative memory subset and a CD45RA+ naive subset were separated from the CD4+ cells. Points from the study as a whole: What naive subsets generally showed was a larger estimated richness than memory subsets showed. The study found approximately 5% of naive CD4 clonotypes shared across a handful of donors.

This rearrangement joins TRBV9 to TRBJ2-2; the D gene could be TRBD1 or TRBD2 (5 bases each). Sequenced material: naive CD4+ T cells sorted from blood. Regarding subset: CD45RA+ positively selected. This sequence originates from a man between 18 and 35 years old in good health. The CDR3 protein is CASSGDPITGELFF. In DNA, the CDR3 is TGTGCCAGCAGCGGGGACCCGATCACCGGGGAGCTGTTTTTT.